The 5 T cell receptor beta chains given below trace back to one sample, sequenced in a study of cytomegalovirus exposure and HLA in healthy donors. PCR employed 60 Vbeta and 13 Jbeta primers. Profiling relied on immunoSEQ multiplex PCR, and the TCRdb table lists in-frame clones only, not all of them. The sample yields over 200,000 clones, roughly 79% seen once. Sequenced material: PBMCs. These TCRs come from a middle-aged woman in good health and CMV-seronegative.

The chain recombines TRBV19 with TRBJ2-7; no reliable D call. This CDR3 spans 14 amino acids. Germline V gene sequence: CDR1 LNHDA, CDR2 SQIVND (reference sequence). Trimming pared 5 bases from V and 0 bases from J, leaving 11 bases between. Here the CDR3 reads CASSPQSSSYEQYF. CDR3 nucleotides: TGTGCCAGTAGTCCACAGTCCAGCTCCTACGAGCAGTACTTC.

The V and J genes are TRBV25-1 and TRBJ2-2; 8 bases fit TRBD2. CDR1 is MGHDK, CDR2 SYGVNS, per germline. V shed 4 bases and J 5 bases; nucleotides not matched to a gene: 3. The length of the CDR3 is 14 residues. The CDR3: CASSGVAGTGELFF. The CDR3 DNA reads TGTGCCAGCAGTGGGGTAGCGGGAACCGGGGAGCTGTTTTTT.

V and J are TRBV5-5 and TRBJ1-5; maybe TRBD1 (5 bases). This CDR3 spans 14 amino acids. V lost 2 bases and J lost 11, with 17 bases in between. Germline loops: CDR1 SGHKS, CDR2 YYEKEE (reference sequence). CDR3 sequence (DNA): TGTGCCAGCAGCTTTGCGGTAGGGGTAGGGACCCAGCATTTT. Amino acid sequence: CASSFAVGVGTQHF.

The V and J genes are TRBV18 and TRBJ1-1; 11 positions agree with TRBD1. The V and J ends lost 8 bases and 3 bases, in that order; junction bases with no gene match: 8. Germline V gives CDR1 KGHSH, CDR2 LQKENI. This CDR3 contains 15 residues. The CDR3 region has the DNA TGTGCCAGCCTCAGCGGGACAGGGGGGGACACTGAAGCTTTCTTT. Translation: CASLSGTGGDTEAFF.

In this sample, this clone turned up a few times. The V and J genes are TRBV4-2 and TRBJ1-3; tentative D call: TRBD1 (5 bases). V lost 4 bases and J lost 2, with 12 bases in between. Germline CDR1 reads LGHNA; CDR2 reads YNFKEQ. The CDR3 has 15 amino acids. The DNA for the CDR3 is TGTGCCAGCAGCCCGGGGGTTAGGACTGGAAACACCATATATTTT. Protein: CASSPGVRTGNTIYF.